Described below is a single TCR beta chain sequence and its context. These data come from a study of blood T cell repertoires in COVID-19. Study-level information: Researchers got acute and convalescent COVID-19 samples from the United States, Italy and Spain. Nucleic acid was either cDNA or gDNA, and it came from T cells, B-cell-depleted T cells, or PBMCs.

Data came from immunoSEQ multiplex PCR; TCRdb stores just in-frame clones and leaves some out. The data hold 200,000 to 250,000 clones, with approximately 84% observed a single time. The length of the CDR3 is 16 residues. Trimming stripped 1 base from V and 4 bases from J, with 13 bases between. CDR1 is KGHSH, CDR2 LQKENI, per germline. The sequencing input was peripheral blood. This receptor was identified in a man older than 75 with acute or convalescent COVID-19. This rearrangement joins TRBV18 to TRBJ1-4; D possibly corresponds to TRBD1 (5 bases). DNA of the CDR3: TGTGCCAGCTCACCACAAGGAGGAGGGGTTAATGAAAAACTGTTTTTT. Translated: CASSPQGGGVNEKLFF.